The clone carrying this TCR beta chain occurred many times. Its specificity is not known. One entry per CDR3 protein, called by TCRdb with MiXCR from the 5' RACE reads. The sample includes tens of thousands of distinct CDR3 sequences, 3% to 3.5% of them seen just once. The sample is drawn from a study of neurological immune-mediated disorders. Study-level findings and limits: The level of TCR clonal expansion was highest in patients with HTLV-1-associated myelopathy and lowest in multiple sclerosis, where it fell below the level seen in healthy controls.

Regarding time point: longitudinal time-point 1 (baseline). V lost 5 bases, J lost 1 base, and 11 bases lay in between. This CDR3 is 15 amino acids long. Germline CDR1 and CDR2: SGHTA and FQGNSA. Sequencing was performed on PBMCs. J is TRBJ2-2 and V is TRBV7-2; the D gene is possibly TRBD1 (5 bases). This receptor was identified in a woman aged 55 to 70 with multiple sclerosis. For the CDR3, the DNA is TGTGCCAGCAGCCGCGGACACCTGAACACCGGGGAGCTGTTTTTT. This codes for CASSRGHLNTGELFF.